This TCR beta chain was sequenced during a study of beta chain features in type 1 diabetes. Overall study findings and caveats: Researchers report that Type 1 diabetes patients had moderately but significantly shorter TCRB CDR3s across all four CD4+ subsets. The analysis here could not establish whether HLA type shapes TCRB rearrangement. cDNA-based reads could over-represent cells with high TCR expression.

Every bit of the isolated RNA underwent reverse transcription, so sequencing read expressed TCRB transcripts. This table comes from immunoSEQ multiplex PCR, and its TCRdb copy is limited to in-frame clones, with some not included. The sample contains 310,000 or so clones, over 7% of which appear only once. This clone was counted only a few times. Its antigen is currently unknown. The V end lost 2 bases, the J end lost 5 bases, and 8 bases lay between the germline ends. The CDR3 has 13 residues. Germline CDR1 reads SGHDT; CDR2 reads YYEEEE. The V call is TRBV5-6, the J call TRBJ2-4; D possibly corresponds to TRBD1 (6 bases). What was sequenced was central memory CD4+ T cells from blood. The receptor comes from a man aged 30 to 39 with type 1 diabetes. The CDR3 loop is CASSLTGQNIQYF. DNA for the CDR3: TGTGCCAGCAGCTTAACAGGGCAAAACATTCAGTACTTC.